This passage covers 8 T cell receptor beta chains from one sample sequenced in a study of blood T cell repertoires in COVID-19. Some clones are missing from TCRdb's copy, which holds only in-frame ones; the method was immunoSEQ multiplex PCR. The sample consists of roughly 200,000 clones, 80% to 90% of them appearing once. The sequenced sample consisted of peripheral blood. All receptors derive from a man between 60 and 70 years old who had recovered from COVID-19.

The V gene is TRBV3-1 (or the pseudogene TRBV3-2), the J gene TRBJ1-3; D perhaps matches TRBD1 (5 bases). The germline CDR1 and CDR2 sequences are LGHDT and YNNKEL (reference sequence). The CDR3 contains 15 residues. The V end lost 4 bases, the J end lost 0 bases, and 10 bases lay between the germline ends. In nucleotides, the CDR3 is TGTGCCAGCAGCCCGGACACGATCTCTGGAAACACCATATATTTT. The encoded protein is CASSPDTISGNTIYF.

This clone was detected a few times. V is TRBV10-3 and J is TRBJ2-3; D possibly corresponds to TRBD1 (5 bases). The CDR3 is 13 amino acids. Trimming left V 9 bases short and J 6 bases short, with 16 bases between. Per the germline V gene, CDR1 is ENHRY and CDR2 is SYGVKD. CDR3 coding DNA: TGTGCCATACAGCAGGGAAGCGAGGATACGCAGTATTTT. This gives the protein CAIQQGSEDTQYF.

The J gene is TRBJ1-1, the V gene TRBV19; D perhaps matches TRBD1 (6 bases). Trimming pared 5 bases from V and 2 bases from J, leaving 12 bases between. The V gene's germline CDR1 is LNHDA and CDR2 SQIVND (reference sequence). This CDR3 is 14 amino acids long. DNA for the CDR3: TGTGCCAGTAGTGGGGGGGCCTTAAACACTGAAGCTTTCTTT. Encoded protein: CASSGGALNTEAFF.

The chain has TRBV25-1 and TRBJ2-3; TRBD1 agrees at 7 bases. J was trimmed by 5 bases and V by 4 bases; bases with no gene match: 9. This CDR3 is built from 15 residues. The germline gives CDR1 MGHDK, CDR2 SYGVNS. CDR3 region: CASSALRQGEDTQYF. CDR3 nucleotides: TGTGCCAGCAGTGCCCTACGACAGGGTGAAGATACGCAGTATTTT.

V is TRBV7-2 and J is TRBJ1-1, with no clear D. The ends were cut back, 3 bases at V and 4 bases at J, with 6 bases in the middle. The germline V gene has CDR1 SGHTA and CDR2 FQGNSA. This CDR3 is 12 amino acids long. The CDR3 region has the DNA TGTGCCAGCAGCTTGTCTTCCACTGAAGCTTTCTTT. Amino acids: CASSLSSTEAFF. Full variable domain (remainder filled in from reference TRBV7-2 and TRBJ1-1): GAGVSQSPSNKVTEKGKDVELRCDPISGHTALYWYRQSLGQGLEFLIYFQGNSAPDKSGLPSDRFSAERTGGSVSTLTIQRTQQEDSAVYLCASSLSSTEAFFGQGTRLTVV.

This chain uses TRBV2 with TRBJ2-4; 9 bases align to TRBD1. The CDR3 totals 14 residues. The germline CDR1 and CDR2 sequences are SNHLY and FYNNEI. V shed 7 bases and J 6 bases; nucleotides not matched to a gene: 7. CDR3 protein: CASTDRGVGNIQYF. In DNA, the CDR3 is TGTGCCAGCACAGACAGGGGGGTTGGAAACATTCAGTACTTC.

The CDR3 loop is CASSEEGSGDPEQFF. CDR3 nucleotide sequence: TGTGCCAGCAGTGAAGAAGGGAGCGGGGACCCTGAGCAGTTCTTC. The chain joins TRBV6-1 to TRBJ2-1, with 7 bases that match TRBD2. This CDR3 contains 15 residues. Germline assignment: CDR1 MNHNS and CDR2 SASEGT. The V segment lost 1 base and the J segment 9 bases; nucleotides outside the gene matches: 9.

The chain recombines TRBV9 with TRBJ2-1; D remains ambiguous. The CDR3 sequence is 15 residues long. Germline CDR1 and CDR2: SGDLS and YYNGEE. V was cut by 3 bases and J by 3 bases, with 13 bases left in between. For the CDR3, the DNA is TGTGCCAGCAGCGCTGCCCCAGTTGGCTACAATGAGCAGTTCTTC. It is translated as CASSAAPVGYNEQFF.